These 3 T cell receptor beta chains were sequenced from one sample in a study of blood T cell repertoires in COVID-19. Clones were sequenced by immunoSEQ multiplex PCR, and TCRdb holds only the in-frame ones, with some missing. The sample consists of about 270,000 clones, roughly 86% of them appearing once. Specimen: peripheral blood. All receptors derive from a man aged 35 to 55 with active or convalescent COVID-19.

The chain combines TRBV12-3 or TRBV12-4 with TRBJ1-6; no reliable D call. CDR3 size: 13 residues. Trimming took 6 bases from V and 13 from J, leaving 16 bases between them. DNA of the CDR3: TGTGCCAGCAGCCAGTCTCTAGGTGTTCCCCTCCACTTT. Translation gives CASSQSLGVPLHF.

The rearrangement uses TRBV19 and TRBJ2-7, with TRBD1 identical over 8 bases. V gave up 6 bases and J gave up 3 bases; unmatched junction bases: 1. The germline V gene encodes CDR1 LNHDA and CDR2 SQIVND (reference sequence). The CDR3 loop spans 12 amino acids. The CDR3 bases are TGTGCCAGTAGGGGACAGGACTACGAGCAGTACTTC. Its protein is CASRGQDYEQYF.

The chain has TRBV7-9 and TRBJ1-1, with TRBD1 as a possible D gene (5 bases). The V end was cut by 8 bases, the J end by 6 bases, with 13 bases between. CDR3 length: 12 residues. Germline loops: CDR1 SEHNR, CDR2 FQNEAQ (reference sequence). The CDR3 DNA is TGTGCCAGCGGGCAGGGAGGGTCTGAAGCTTTCTTT. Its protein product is CASGQGGSEAFF.